The 14 T cell receptor beta chains below all came from one sample that was sequenced in a study of T cells in Graves' hyperthyroidism and ophthalmopathy. The investigators amplified TCR beta CDR3 regions from RNA transcripts. The HTBI primer set drove a first-round RT-PCR of the TCR CDR3. Using its own MiXCR run on the multiplex PCR reads, TCRdb lists one record per CDR3 protein. Of hundreds of thousands of distinct CDR3 sequences listed, 35% to 45% are singletons. Sequencing was done on a sample of blood. The receptors were gathered from a man aged 18-30 years with Graves' hyperthyroidism.

This clonotype was seen more than once but under ten times. The rearrangement links TRBV5-1 to TRBJ1-4; a weak D match, TRBD1 (5 bases). Germline CDR1 and CDR2: SGHRS and YFSETQ. Trimming removed 3 bases from V and 7 bases from J, with 16 bases in between. The CDR3 is 15 residues long. The chain's CDR3 is CASSSLRDWLEKLFF. The CDR3 DNA is TGCGCCAGCAGCTCTCTCCGGGACTGGCTTGAAAAACTGTTTTTT.

J is TRBJ1-2 and V is TRBV2; maybe TRBD1 (5 bases). V dropped 3 bases and J dropped 0 bases, with 14 bases sitting between them. This CDR3 spans 16 amino acids. The germline V gene encodes CDR1 SNHLY and CDR2 FYNNEI. CDR3: CASSERRDAANYGYTF. The CDR3 nucleotides read TGTGCCAGCAGTGAGAGACGGGACGCCGCTAACTATGGCTACACCTTC.

The chain employs TRBV6-6 and TRBJ1-2, with 10 bases fitting TRBD1. The germline CDR1 and CDR2 sequences are MNHNY and SVGAGI (reference sequence). V lost 7 bases to trimming and J lost 5 bases; unmatched junction nucleotides: 7. The CDR3 sequence is 14 residues long. The DNA for the CDR3 is TGTGCCAGCACCCCGGGACAGGGGAGGTATGGCTACACCTTC. Translated: CASTPGQGRYGYTF.

In its sample, this clonotype was seen many times. The V gene is TRBV29-1, the J gene TRBJ1-2; D possibly corresponds to TRBD1 (6 bases). Trimming left V 4 bases short and J 0 bases short, with 6 bases between. From germline, CDR1 is SQVTM and CDR2 ANQGSEA. This CDR3 contains 12 residues. The CDR3 is CSVGQANYGYTF. As DNA, the CDR3 is TGCAGCGTTGGACAGGCTAACTATGGCTACACCTTC.

Ten or more counts support this clonotype. The chain has TRBV29-1 and TRBJ1-1; D gene uncertain. V lost 7 bases and J 3 bases, leaving 15 bases between the germline ends. CDR1 is SQVTM and CDR2 is ANQGSEA in the germline V gene. The CDR3 is made up of 13 amino acids. The DNA for the CDR3 is TGCAGCGACCTACCAGAACCCTACACTGAAGCTTTCTTT. Its translation is CSDLPEPYTEAFF.

The table lists this clonotype with a few counts. The chain recombines TRBV7-9 with TRBJ2-7, with 12 bases identical to TRBD1. This CDR3 has 17 amino acids. Trimming cost V 5 bases and J 1 base; bases outside gene matches: 9. Germline V lookup: CDR1 SEHNR, CDR2 FQNEAQ (reference sequence). CDR3 protein: CASSHRDRGRGSYEQYF. The CDR3 DNA is TGTGCCAGCAGCCACCGGGACAGGGGGCGTGGGTCCTACGAGCAGTACTTC.

The rearrangement uses TRBV19 and TRBJ2-2; D might be TRBD2 (5 bases). The CDR3 loop spans 17 amino acids. Trimming cost V 4 bases and J 9 bases, with 24 bases left between them. The germline gives CDR1 LNHDA, CDR2 SQIVND (reference sequence). DNA for the CDR3: TGTGCCAGTAGTACCCCCGAGGGAAAGGACGGGTACAGGGAGCTGTTTTTT. It translates to CASSTPEGKDGYRELFF. The full variable domain, with the rest looked up from reference TRBV19 and TRBJ2-2, is DGGITQSPKYLFRKEGQNVTLSCEQNLNHDAMYWYRQDPGQGLRLIYYSQIVNDFQKGDIAEGYSVSREKKESFPLTVTSAQKNPTAFYLCASSTPEGKDGYRELFFGEGSRLTVL.

The rearrangement uses TRBV19 and TRBJ2-5, with 8 positions matching TRBD2. The CDR3 has 16 amino acids. V trimming: 4 bases; J trimming: 5 bases; junction bases outside the gene matches: 12. Per the germline V gene, CDR1 is LNHDA and CDR2 is SQIVND (reference sequence). In DNA form, the CDR3 reads TGTGCCAGTAGTAAAACGACTCTAGCGGGTCGTGAGACCCAGTACTTC. Its translation: CASSKTTLAGRETQYF.

The sample holds many counts of this clonotype. The CDR3 DNA reads as TGTGCCAGCACCCAGGGACGGTCATCTGGAAACACCATATATTTT. It specifies CASTQGRSSGNTIYF. The chain uses TRBV25-1 and TRBJ1-3; possible D gene TRBD1, 5 bases. This CDR3 has 15 amino acids. Trimming took off 7 bases at V and 1 base at J, with 14 bases between the two ends. The germline CDR1 and CDR2 sequences are MGHDK and SYGVNS.

The rearrangement joins TRBV13 to TRBJ1-3; D possibly corresponds to TRBD1 (5 bases). Germline CDR1 and CDR2: PRHDT and FYEKMQ (reference sequence). CDR3 length: 16 amino acids. V was pared by 3 bases and J by 1 base, with 13 bases between. The CDR3 nucleotides read TGTGCCAGCAGCTTGGGGGGGTTCTTGTCTGGAAACACCATATATTTT. Protein: CASSLGGFLSGNTIYF.

Of note for this clonotype: Without the conserved terminal phenylalanine or tryptophan, this CDR3 likely stems from a read error. No DNA is shown, since the ends of the CDR3 on it are uncertain; the CDR3 is the one TCRdb lists. The V gene is TRBV10-3, the J gene TRBJ1-1; TRBD1, the D gene given by the table, was not confirmed from the DNA. CDR1 is ENHRY, CDR2 SYGVKD, per germline. The CDR3 numbers 9 amino acids, ends counted. CDR3 region: CAISDETVY.

The gene calls are TRBV10-3 and TRBJ2-3; D assignment may be TRBD1 or TRBD2 (5 bases each). V was cut by 6 bases and J by 6 bases, with 16 bases left in between. This CDR3 region has 14 residues. Germline V gene data show CDR1 as ENHRY and CDR2 as SYGVKD. The DNA for the CDR3 is TGTGCCATCAGCGAGGGACGCCCGGGGGATACGCAGTATTTT. As protein: CAISEGRPGDTQYF.

This clonotype has a handful of counts. This chain uses TRBV7-9 with TRBJ1-4; TRBD1 aligns across 7 bases. Losses at the gene ends were 1 base for V and 5 bases for J; bases not matched to a gene: 7. Germline CDR1 SEHNR, CDR2 FQNEAQ (reference sequence). The CDR3 runs to 16 residues. The CDR3 DNA reads TGTGCCAGCAGCTTAGAGGGTGGGACAGCAAATGAAAAACTGTTTTTT. Translation gives CASSLEGGTANEKLFF.

The chain combines TRBV10-3 with TRBJ1-1; D is perhaps TRBD1 (5 bases). The V and J ends lost 9 bases and 6 bases respectively, with 23 bases between them. CDR1 is ENHRY and CDR2 is SYGVKD in the germline V gene. This CDR3 has 15 residues. The CDR3 protein is CAIHPGDQLNAEAFF. The CDR3 DNA is TGTGCCATACACCCGGGGGACCAACTTAACGCTGAAGCTTTCTTT.